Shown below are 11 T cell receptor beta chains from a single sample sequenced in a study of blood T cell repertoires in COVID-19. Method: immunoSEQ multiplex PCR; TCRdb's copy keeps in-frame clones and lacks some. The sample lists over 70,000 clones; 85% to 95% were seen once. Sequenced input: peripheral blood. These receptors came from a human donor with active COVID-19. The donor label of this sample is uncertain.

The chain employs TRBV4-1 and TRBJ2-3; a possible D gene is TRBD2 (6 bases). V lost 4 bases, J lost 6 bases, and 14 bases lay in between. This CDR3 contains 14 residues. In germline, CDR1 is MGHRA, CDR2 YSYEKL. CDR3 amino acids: CASSLVGGSDTQYF. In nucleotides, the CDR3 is TGCGCCAGCAGCCTAGTCGGGGGTTCCGATACGCAGTATTTT.

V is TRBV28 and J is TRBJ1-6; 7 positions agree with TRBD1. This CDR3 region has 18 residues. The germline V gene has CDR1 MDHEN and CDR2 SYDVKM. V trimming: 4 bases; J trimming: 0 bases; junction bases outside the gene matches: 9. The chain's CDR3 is CASSSAGTASSYNSPLHF. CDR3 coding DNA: TGTGCCAGCAGTTCTGCCGGGACAGCTAGCTCCTATAATTCACCCCTCCACTTT.

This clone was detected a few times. CDR3 amino acids: CASSQGGYEQYF. CDR3 in DNA: TGCGCCAGCAGCCAAGGAGGCTACGAGCAGTACTTC. The rearrangement uses TRBV4-1 and TRBJ2-7; D not certain. Trimming cost V 1 base and J 3 bases, with 4 bases left between them. Germline loops: CDR1 MGHRA, CDR2 YSYEKL. The CDR3 is 12 residues long.

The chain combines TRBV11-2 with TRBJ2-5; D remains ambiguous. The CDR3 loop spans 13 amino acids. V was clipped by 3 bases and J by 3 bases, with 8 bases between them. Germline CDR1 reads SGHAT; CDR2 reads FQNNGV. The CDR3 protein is CASSLNREETQYF. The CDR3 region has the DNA TGTGCCAGCAGCTTGAATCGCGAAGAGACCCAGTACTTC.

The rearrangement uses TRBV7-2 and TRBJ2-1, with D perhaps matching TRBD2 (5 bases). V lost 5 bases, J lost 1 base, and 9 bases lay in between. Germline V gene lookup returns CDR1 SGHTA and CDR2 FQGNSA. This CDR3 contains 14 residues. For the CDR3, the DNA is TGTGCCAGCAGCCAGAGGGTGTCCTACAATGAGCAGTTCTTC. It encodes CASSQRVSYNEQFF.

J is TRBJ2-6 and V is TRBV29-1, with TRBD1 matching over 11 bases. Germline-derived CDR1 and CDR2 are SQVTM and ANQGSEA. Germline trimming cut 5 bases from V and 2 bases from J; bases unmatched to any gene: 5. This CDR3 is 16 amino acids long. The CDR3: CSVSGTGGAGANVLTF. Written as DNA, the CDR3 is TGCAGCGTTTCCGGGACAGGGGGTGCTGGGGCCAACGTCCTGACTTTC.

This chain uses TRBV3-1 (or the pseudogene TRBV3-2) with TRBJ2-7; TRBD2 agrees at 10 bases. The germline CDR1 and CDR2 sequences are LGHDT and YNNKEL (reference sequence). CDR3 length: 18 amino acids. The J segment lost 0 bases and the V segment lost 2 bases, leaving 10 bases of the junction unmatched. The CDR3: CASSQTLTLAGSSYEQYF. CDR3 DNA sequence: TGTGCCAGCAGCCAAACGCTAACACTAGCGGGGAGCTCCTACGAGCAGTACTTC.

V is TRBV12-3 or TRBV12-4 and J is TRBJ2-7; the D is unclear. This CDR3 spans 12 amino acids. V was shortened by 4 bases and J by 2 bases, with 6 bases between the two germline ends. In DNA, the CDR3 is TGTGCCAGCAGTTATTTAACCTACGAGCAGTACTTC. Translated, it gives CASSYLTYEQYF.

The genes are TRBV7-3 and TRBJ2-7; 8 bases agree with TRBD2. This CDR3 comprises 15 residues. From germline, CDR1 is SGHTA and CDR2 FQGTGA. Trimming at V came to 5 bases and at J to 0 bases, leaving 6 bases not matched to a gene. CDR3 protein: CASSPLAADSYEQYF. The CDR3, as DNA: TGTGCCAGCAGCCCACTAGCGGCGGACTCCTACGAGCAGTACTTC.

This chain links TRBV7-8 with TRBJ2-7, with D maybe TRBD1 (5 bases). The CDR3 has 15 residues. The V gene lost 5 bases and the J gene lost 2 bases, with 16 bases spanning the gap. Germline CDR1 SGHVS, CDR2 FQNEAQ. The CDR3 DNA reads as TGTGCCAGCAGCCAAACCCAGGGTATCCCCTACGAGCAGTACTTC. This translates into CASSQTQGIPYEQYF.

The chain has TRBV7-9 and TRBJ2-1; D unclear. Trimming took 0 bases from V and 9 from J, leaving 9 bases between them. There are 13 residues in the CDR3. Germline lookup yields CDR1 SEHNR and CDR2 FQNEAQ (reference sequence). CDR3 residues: CASSLASISEQFF. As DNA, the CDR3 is TGTGCCAGCAGCTTAGCATCAATCAGTGAGCAGTTCTTC.